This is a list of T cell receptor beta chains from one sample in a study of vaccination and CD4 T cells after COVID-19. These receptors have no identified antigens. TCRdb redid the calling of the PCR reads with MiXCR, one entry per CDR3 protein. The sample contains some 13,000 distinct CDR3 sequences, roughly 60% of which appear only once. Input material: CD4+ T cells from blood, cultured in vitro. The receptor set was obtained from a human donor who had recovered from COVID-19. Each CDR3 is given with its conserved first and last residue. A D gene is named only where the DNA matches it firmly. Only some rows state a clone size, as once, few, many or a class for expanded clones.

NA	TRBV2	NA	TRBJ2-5	TGTGCCAGCAGGGAGAAGACCCAGTACTTC	CASREKTQYF
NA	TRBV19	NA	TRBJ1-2	TGTGCCAGTATTGACCTCAGTGGGGCGGACTATGGCTACACCTTC	CASIDLSGADYGYTF
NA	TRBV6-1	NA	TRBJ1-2	TGTGCCAGCAGACGCACGCCGGGAGGTCCTCTCTATGGCTACACCTTC	CASRRTPGGPLYGYTF
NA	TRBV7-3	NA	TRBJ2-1	TGTGCCAGCAGCCTCACGGGGTGGGAGAAGTTCTTC	CASSLTGWEKFF
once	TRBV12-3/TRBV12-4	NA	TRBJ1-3	TGTGCCAGCAGCCTGAGGACTGTTGGAAACACCATATATTTT	CASSLRTVGNTIYF
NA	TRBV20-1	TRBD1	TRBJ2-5	TGCAGTGCTAGTTCCCTCACAGGGGGCCAAGAGACCCAGTACTTC	CSASSLTGGQETQYF
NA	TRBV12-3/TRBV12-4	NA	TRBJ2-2	TGTGCCAGCAGTCGGTTTAAGGACACCGGGGAGCTGTTTTTT	CASSRFKDTGELFF
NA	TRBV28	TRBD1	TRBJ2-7	TGTGCCATCTCCGGGACAGGGGGTTACGAGCAGTACTTC	CAISGTGGYEQYF
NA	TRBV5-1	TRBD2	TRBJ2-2	TGCGCCAGCAGCTTGGCTAGCGGGACTGGCGGGGAGCTGTTTTTT	CASSLASGTGGELFF
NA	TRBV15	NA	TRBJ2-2	TGTGCCACCAGCAGAGATGCGGTGGGACTGGCCGGGGAGCTGTTTTTT	CATSRDAVGLAGELFF
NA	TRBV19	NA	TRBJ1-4	TGTGCCAGTAGTATTGAGTACAGAAATGAAAAACTGTTTTTT	CASSIEYRNEKLFF
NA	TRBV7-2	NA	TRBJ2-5	TGTGCCAGCAGCCCTAGCGTCATTCAAGAGACCCAGTACTTC	CASSPSVIQETQYF
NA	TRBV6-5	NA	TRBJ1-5	TGTGCCAGCGGTTTGCGATGGGATCAGCCCCAGCATTTT	CASGLRWDQPQHF
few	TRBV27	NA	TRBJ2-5	TGTGCCAGCACTTCCGGGACACACCGCCGGGAGACCCAGTACTTC	CASTSGTHRRETQYF
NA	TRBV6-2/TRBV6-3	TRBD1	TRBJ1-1	TGTGCCAGCAGTCGCGGGACAGCGAACACTGAAGCTTTCTTT	CASSRGTANTEAFF
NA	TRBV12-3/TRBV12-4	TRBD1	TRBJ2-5	TGTGCCAGCAGTGTAGGGACAGGTGGAAGTCAAGAGACCCAGTACTTC	CASSVGTGGSQETQYF
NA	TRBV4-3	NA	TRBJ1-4	TGCGCCAGCAGCCAGGGAGGGGGGACGGCTGTTAATGAAAAACTGTTTTTT	CASSQGGGTAVNEKLFF
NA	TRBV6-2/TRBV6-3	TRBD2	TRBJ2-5	TGTGCCAGCCTTGATAGCGGGAGAGGAATGGGAGAGACCCAGTACTTC	CASLDSGRGMGETQYF
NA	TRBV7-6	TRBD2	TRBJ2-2	TGTGCCAGCAGCCGCCCCAGAGCGGGAGGGCAGACCGGGGAGCTGTTTTTT	CASSRPRAGGQTGELFF
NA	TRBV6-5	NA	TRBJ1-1	TGTGCCAGCAGTTACTCTAAGAGGAACACTGAAGCTTTCTTT	CASSYSKRNTEAFF
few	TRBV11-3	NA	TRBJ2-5	TGTGCCAGCAGCGGCGAGGGGTGGCCTAGGACCCAGTACTTC	CASSGEGWPRTQYF
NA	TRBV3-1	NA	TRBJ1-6	TGTGCCAGCAGCCAAGGTGTTCAGAATTCACCCCTCCACTTT	CASSQGVQNSPLHF
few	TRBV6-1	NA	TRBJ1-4	TGTGCCAGCAATAGGGGGGATGAAAAACTGTTTTTT	CASNRGDEKLFF
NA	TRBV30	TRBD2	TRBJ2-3	TGTGCCTGGAGTGTACGGGTTAGCGGGAGGGGAGATACGCAGTATTTT	CAWSVRVSGRGDTQYF